The 22 T cell receptor beta chains below all came from one sample that was sequenced in a study of relationships among human T cell subsets. After negative selection with anti-CD4 multisort beads, CD8+ T cells were positively selected with anti-CD8 beads. TCR alpha and beta CDR3s were amplified from mRNA by semiquantitative ARM-PCR. Tagged nested gene-specific primers were used first, then communal superprimers amplified exponentially. TCRdb recomputed calls from the multiplex PCR reads with MiXCR, one row per CDR3 protein. The sample holds a few thousand distinct CDR3 sequences, less than 80% seen once. Sequencing input: CD8+ T cells sorted from blood. The receptors come from a middle-aged man in good health.

This sequence joins TRBV14 and TRBJ1-1; D unclear. The CDR3 is made up of 13 amino acids. Germline assignment: CDR1 SGHDN and CDR2 FVKESK. The V end lost 7 bases, the J end lost 5 bases, and 14 bases lay between the germline ends. The CDR3 sequence: CASTPAGGTEAFF. For the CDR3, the DNA is TGTGCCAGCACCCCCGCCGGTGGGACTGAAGCTTTCTTT.

This clonotype appeared a few times. This sequence joins TRBV10-2 and TRBJ2-5; D is unresolved. The V and J ends lost 4 bases and 7 bases respectively, with 10 bases between them. CDR1 and CDR2 (germline): WSHSY, SAAADI. The CDR3 consists of 12 residues. This chain's CDR3 is CASSGLAVTQYF. CDR3 DNA: TGCGCCAGCAGTGGTCTGGCAGTGACCCAGTACTTC.

The chain uses TRBV20-1 and TRBJ1-5; D not certain. The CDR3 has 14 residues. Trimming removed 5 bases at V and 2 bases at J, with 13 bases between. The germline V gene has CDR1 DFQATT and CDR2 SNEGSKA (reference sequence). Here the CDR3 DNA reads TGCAGTGCTCCAGACGAACGGGGCAATCAGCCCCAGCATTTT. This gives the protein CSAPDERGNQPQHF.

The V and J genes are TRBV4-1 and TRBJ2-7; the D gene could be TRBD1 or TRBD2 (7 bases each). Trimming removed 1 base from V and 5 bases from J, with 15 bases in between. CDR3 length: 15 amino acids. Looked up from germline, CDR1 is MGHRA and CDR2 is YSYEKL. In DNA, the CDR3 is TGCGCCAGCAGCCAAGTCCCTGGGAGGGGGCACGAGCAGTACTTC. It yields the protein CASSQVPGRGHEQYF.

The chain is built from TRBV20-1 and TRBJ2-1; D gene ambiguous. CDR3 length equals 10 residues. With 3 bases removed from V and 8 bases from J, the gap between germline ends came to 5 bases. CDR1 DFQATT and CDR2 SNEGSKA come from the germline V gene (reference sequence). The CDR3 region is CSASQDEQFF. CDR3 sequence (DNA): TGCAGTGCTAGTCAGGATGAGCAGTTCTTC.

The V gene is TRBV4-1, the J gene TRBJ1-1; 7 nucleotides match TRBD1. Germline CDR1 and CDR2: MGHRA and YSYEKL. V shed 3 bases and J 4 bases; nucleotides not matched to a gene: 5. This CDR3 is 14 amino acids long. CDR3 nucleotides: TGCGCCAGCAGCCACAAGACAGGGTCCACTGAAGCTTTCTTT. It encodes CASSHKTGSTEAFF.

The chain couples TRBV27 to TRBJ2-4; D is possibly TRBD2 (5 bases). Looked up from germline, CDR1 is MNHEY and CDR2 is SMNVEV (reference sequence). The CDR3 runs 14 residues. Trimming removed 4 bases from V and 2 bases from J, with 9 bases in between. CDR3 bases: TGTGCCAGCAGTTCCTCCGGGACCAAAAACATTCAGTACTTC. Translating it yields CASSSSGTKNIQYF.

J is TRBJ2-7 and V is TRBV29-1; a weak D match, TRBD1 (5 bases). Germline V lookup: CDR1 SQVTM, CDR2 ANQGSEA. The ends were cut back, 3 bases at V and 0 bases at J, with 9 bases in the middle. The CDR3 contains 13 residues. The CDR3 DNA reads as TGCAGCGTTGAGGACACCCTCTCCTACGAGCAGTACTTC. Protein product: CSVEDTLSYEQYF.

The CDR3 is CASSDTPGLADQETQYF. The CDR3 coding sequence is TGTGCCAGCAGCGATACCCCGGGACTAGCGGACCAAGAGACCCAGTACTTC. This chain uses TRBV28 with TRBJ2-5; TRBD2 matches at 11 bases. After removal of 6 bases from V and 0 bases from J, the junction contained 9 bases not matched to a gene. The CDR3 has 17 residues. The V gene's germline CDR1 is MDHEN and CDR2 SYDVKM.

The rearrangement links TRBV11-2 to TRBJ2-2; TRBD2 matches 12 bases. V was clipped by 4 bases and J by 1 base; unmatched bases: 7. Germline V gives CDR1 SGHAT, CDR2 FQNNGV. The CDR3 has 18 residues. The CDR3 region is CASSYTTTSGRNTGELFF. CDR3 in DNA: TGTGCCAGCAGCTATACCACGACTAGCGGGAGGAACACCGGGGAGCTGTTTTTT.

V and J are TRBV10-2 and TRBJ1-5; D remains ambiguous. Germline lookup yields CDR1 WSHSY and CDR2 SAAADI. The CDR3 runs to 15 residues. V was shortened by 3 bases and J by 6 bases, with 15 bases between the two germline ends. The CDR3 coding sequence is TGCGCCAGCAGTGATGTCAGAACGCAGCTTCAGCCCCAGCATTTT. It yields the protein CASSDVRTQLQPQHF.

A few counts support this clonotype. V and J are TRBV4-1 and TRBJ2-1; D possibly matches TRBD1 or TRBD2 (5 bases each). CDR1 is MGHRA and CDR2 is YSYEKL in the germline V gene. The CDR3 is 14 residues long. V lost 1 base and J 7 bases, leaving 11 bases between the germline ends. The CDR3 DNA sequence: TGCGCCAGCAGCCAAGTGCGAGGGGCAAATGAGCAGTTCTTC. This encodes CASSQVRGANEQFF.

V usage is TRBV7-8 and J usage is TRBJ2-3; 11 bases are a match to TRBD2. CDR1 SGHVS and CDR2 FQNEAQ come from the germline V gene. This CDR3 region has 15 residues. V shed 5 bases and J 5 bases; nucleotides not matched to a gene: 6. The CDR3 DNA follows: TGTGCCAGCAGCAAACTAGCGGGGGTAGGAGATACGCAGTATTTT. It yields the protein CASSKLAGVGDTQYF.

This clonotype has only a few counts. This chain connects TRBV11-2 to TRBJ1-4; no firm D call. Germline lookup yields CDR1 SGHAT and CDR2 FQNNGV. The CDR3 extends over 15 amino acids. V lost 5 bases and J 8 bases, leaving 18 bases between the germline ends. The CDR3 here is CASSGSWAVGEKLFF. Written as DNA, the CDR3 is TGTGCCAGCAGCGGGAGTTGGGCAGTGGGCGAAAAACTGTTTTTT.

The J gene is TRBJ2-7, the V gene TRBV16; 11 positions match TRBD2. J lost 7 bases, V lost 2 bases, and 7 bases had no gene match. Germline-derived CDR1 and CDR2 are KGHSY and FQNENV. The CDR3 sequence is 15 residues long. CDR3 sequence reads: CASSQIAGGPEEQYF. DNA for the CDR3: TGTGCCAGCAGCCAAATAGCGGGAGGGCCTGAAGAGCAGTACTTC. The complete variable domain, with remaining parts taken from reference TRBV16 and TRBJ2-7, reads GEEVAQTPKHLVRGEGQKAKLYCAPIKGHSYVFWYQQVLKNEFKFLISFQNENVFDETGMPKERFSAKCLPNSPCSLEIQATKLEDSAVYFCASSQIAGGPEEQYFGPGTRLTVT.

This clonotype has just a few counts. V is TRBV12-3 or TRBV12-4 and J is TRBJ2-5; no reliable D call. The CDR3 has 13 residues. V lost 3 bases to trimming and J lost 7 bases, with 12 bases between them. CDR3 sequence: CASSLTWTGTQYF. The CDR3 DNA follows: TGTGCCAGCAGTTTGACTTGGACGGGGACCCAGTACTTC.

This rearrangement joins TRBV27 to TRBJ2-2; TRBD2 is a possible D gene (5 bases). CDR1 is MNHEY and CDR2 is SMNVEV in the germline V gene (reference sequence). CDR3 length: 18 amino acids. The V gene lost 1 base and the J gene lost 2 bases, with 17 bases spanning the gap. CDR3 bases: TGTGCCAGCAGTTTATACCCTATGTTTGGGAGCAACACCGGGGAGCTGTTTTTT. Translated: CASSLYPMFGSNTGELFF.

This clonotype was observed a handful of times. This chain uses TRBV20-1 with TRBJ2-3, with D possibly TRBD2 on 5 matching bases. With 6 bases removed from V and 2 bases from J, the gap between germline ends came to 9 bases. The germline V gene has CDR1 DFQATT and CDR2 SNEGSKA (reference sequence). The CDR3 has 12 amino acids. The DNA of the CDR3 is TGCAGTGCCACGGGGTACACAGATACGCAGTATTTT. Translating it yields CSATGYTDTQYF.

The J gene is TRBJ2-7, the V gene TRBV5-6; TRBD2 matches at 13 bases. CDR1 SGHDT and CDR2 YYEEEE come from the germline V gene. Losses at the gene ends were 4 bases for V and 3 bases for J; bases not matched to a gene: 4. The CDR3 has 15 residues. The CDR3 reads CASSPGLAGSYEQYF. In DNA, the CDR3 is TGTGCCAGCAGCCCGGGACTAGCGGGAAGCTACGAGCAGTACTTC.

The CDR3 here is CSAAIADGSYNEQFF. Here the CDR3 DNA reads TGCAGCGCAGCTATAGCGGACGGCTCCTACAATGAGCAGTTCTTC. The V gene is TRBV29-1, the J gene TRBJ2-7, with D possibly TRBD2 on 6 matching bases. The J call may be incorrect, as the DNA end agrees better with TRBJ2-1. The CDR3 runs 15 residues. Germline loops: CDR1 SQVTM, CDR2 ANQGSEA.

The chain joins TRBV28 to TRBJ1-2, with 7 bases aligning to TRBD1. Germline CDR1 MDHEN, CDR2 SYDVKM. J was trimmed by 8 bases and V by 6 bases; bases with no gene match: 12. CDR3 length: 14 residues. The CDR3: CASRADRAFGGYTF. In nucleotides, the CDR3 is TGTGCCAGCAGGGCCGACAGGGCCTTCGGAGGCTACACCTTC.

CDR3 residues: CSASTDTQYF. DNA for the CDR3: TGCAGTGCTAGCACAGATACGCAGTATTTT. J is TRBJ2-3 and V is TRBV20-1; D unresolved. Trimming removed 3 bases at V and 2 bases at J, with 0 bases between. Germline-derived CDR1 and CDR2 are DFQATT and SNEGSKA (reference sequence). CDR3 length: 10 amino acids.